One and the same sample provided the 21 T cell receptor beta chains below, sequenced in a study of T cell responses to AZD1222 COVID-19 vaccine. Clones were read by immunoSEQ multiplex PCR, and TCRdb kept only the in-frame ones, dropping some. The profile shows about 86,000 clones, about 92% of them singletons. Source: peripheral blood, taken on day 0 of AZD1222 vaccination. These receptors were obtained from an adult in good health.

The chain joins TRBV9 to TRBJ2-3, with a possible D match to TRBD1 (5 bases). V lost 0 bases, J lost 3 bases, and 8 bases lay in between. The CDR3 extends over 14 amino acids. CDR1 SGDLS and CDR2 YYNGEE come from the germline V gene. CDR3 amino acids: CASSVVSGTDTQYF. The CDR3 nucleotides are TGTGCCAGCAGCGTAGTTTCAGGGACAGATACGCAGTATTTT.

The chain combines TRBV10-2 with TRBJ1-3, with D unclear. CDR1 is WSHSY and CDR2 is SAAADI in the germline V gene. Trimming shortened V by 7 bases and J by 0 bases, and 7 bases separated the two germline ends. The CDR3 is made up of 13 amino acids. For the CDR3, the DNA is TGCGCCAGCATTACGGACTCTGGAAACACCATATATTTT. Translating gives CASITDSGNTIYF.

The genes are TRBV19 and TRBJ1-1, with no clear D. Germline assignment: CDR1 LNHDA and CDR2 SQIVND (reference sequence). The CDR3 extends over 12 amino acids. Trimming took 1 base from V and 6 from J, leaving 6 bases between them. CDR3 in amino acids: CASSIGFAEAFF. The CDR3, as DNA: TGTGCCAGTAGTATAGGGTTCGCTGAAGCTTTCTTT.

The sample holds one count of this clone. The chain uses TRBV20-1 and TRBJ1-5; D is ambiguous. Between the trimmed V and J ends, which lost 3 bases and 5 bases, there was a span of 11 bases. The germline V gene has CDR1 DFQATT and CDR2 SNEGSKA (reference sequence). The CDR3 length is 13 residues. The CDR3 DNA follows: TGCAGTGCTAGTGATACCCCCTATCAGCCCCAGCATTTT. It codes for CSASDTPYQPQHF.

CDR3 in DNA: TGTGCCAGCAGGGCCATGGAAGTAACCTACGAGCAGTACTTC. It codes for CASRAMEVTYEQYF. The gene calls are TRBV27 and TRBJ2-7; no firm D call. Trimming pared 6 bases from V and 2 bases from J, leaving 14 bases between. This CDR3 region has 14 residues. Looked up from germline, CDR1 is MNHEY and CDR2 is SMNVEV (reference sequence).

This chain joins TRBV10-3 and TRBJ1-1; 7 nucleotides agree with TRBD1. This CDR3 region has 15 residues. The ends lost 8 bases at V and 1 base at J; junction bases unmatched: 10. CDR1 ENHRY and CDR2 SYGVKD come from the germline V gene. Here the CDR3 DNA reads TGTGCCATCCGGGAGGAGGGACAGCAGAACACTGAAGCTTTCTTT. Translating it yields CAIREEGQQNTEAFF.

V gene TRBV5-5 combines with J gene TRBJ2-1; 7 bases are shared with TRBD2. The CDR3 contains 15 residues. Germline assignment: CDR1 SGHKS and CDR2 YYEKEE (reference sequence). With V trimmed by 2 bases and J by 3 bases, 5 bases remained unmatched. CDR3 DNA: TGTGCCAGCAGCTTTGGACTAGGCATCTACAATGAGCAGTTCTTC. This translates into CASSFGLGIYNEQFF.

The CDR3 region has the DNA TGTGCCAGTAAGGCTTTGCAGGCAGGGTCCCCCACTGAAGCTTTCTTT. Its protein product is CASKALQAGSPTEAFF. The chain couples TRBV19 to TRBJ1-1; weak D call: TRBD1 (5 bases). Germline assignment: CDR1 LNHDA and CDR2 SQIVND (reference sequence). V lost 7 bases and J 4 bases, leaving 22 bases between the germline ends. The CDR3 has 16 residues.

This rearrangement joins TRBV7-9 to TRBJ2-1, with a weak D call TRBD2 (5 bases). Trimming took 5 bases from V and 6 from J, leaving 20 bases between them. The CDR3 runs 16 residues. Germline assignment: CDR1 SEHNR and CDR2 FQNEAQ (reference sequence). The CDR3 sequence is CASSALDSTLGNEQFF. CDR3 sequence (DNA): TGTGCCAGCAGCGCCCTGGACTCGACCCTCGGCAATGAGCAGTTCTTC. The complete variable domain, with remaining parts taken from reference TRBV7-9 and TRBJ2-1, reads DTGVSQNPRHKITKRGQNVTFRCDPISEHNRLYWYRQTLGQGPEFLTYFQNEAQLEKSRLLSDRFSAERPKGSFSTLEIQRTEQGDSAMYLCASSALDSTLGNEQFFGPGTRLTVL.

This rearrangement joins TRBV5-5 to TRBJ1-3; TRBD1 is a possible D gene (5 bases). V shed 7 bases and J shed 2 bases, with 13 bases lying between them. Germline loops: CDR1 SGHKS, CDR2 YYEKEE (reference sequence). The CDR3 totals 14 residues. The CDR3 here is CASAPGGTGNTIYF. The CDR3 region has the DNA TGTGCCAGCGCCCCGGGGGGGACTGGAAACACCATATATTTT. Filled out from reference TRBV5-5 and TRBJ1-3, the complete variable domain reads DAGVTQSPTHLIKTRGQQVTLRCSPISGHKSVSWYQQVLGQGPQFIFQYYEKEERGRGNFPDRFSARQFPNYSSELNVNALLLGDSALYLCASAPGGTGNTIYFGEGSWLTVV.

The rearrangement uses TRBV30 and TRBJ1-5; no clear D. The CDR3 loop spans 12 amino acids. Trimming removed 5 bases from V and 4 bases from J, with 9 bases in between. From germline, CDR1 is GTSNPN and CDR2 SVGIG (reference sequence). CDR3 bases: TGTGCCTGGGGTAGGGAAAATCAGCCCCAGCATTTT. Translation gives CAWGRENQPQHF.

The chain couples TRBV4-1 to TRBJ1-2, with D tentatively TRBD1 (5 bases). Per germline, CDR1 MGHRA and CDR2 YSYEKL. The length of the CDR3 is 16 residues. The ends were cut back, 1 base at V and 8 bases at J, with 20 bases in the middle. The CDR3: CASSQVGGAGREGYTF. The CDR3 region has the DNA TGCGCCAGCAGCCAAGTTGGTGGGGCAGGGCGGGAAGGCTACACCTTC.

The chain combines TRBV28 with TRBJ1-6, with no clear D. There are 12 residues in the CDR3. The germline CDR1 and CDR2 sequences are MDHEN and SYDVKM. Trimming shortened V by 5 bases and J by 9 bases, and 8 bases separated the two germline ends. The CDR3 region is CASSGLGSPLHF. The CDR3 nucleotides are TGTGCCAGCAGTGGTCTTGGTTCACCCCTCCACTTT.

CDR3 sequence (DNA): TGTGCCAGCAGTTACACCTACAATGAGCAGTTCTTC. Its protein product is CASSYTYNEQFF. The gene calls are TRBV6-2 or TRBV6-3 and TRBJ2-1; the D is unclear. The V end was cut by 2 bases, the J end by 2 bases, with 1 base between. This CDR3 is 12 amino acids long. Per the germline V gene, CDR1 is MNHEY and CDR2 is SVGEGT.

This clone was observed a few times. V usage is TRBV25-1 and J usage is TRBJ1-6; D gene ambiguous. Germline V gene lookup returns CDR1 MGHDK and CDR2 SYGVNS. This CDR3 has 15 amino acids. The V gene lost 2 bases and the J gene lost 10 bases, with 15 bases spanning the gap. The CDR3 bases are TGTGCCAGCAGTGAACCAACTCCCGAAATCTCACCCCTCCACTTT. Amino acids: CASSEPTPEISPLHF.

The CDR3 DNA reads TGTGCCAGCAGTGAATACGACCTACTAAGCTCCTATAATTCACCCCTCCACTTT. Residues: CASSEYDLLSSYNSPLHF. The rearrangement uses TRBV6-1 and TRBJ1-6, with unresolved D. Germline CDR1 MNHNS, CDR2 SASEGT. The CDR3 is 18 amino acids. Trimming took 2 bases from V and 0 from J, leaving 14 bases between them.

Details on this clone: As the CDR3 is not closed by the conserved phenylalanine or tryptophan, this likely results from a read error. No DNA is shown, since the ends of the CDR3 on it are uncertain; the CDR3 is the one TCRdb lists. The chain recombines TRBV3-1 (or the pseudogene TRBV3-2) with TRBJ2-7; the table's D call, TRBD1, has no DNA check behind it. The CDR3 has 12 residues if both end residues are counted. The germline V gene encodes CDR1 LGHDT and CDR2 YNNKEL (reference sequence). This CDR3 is CASSQGDREVYL.

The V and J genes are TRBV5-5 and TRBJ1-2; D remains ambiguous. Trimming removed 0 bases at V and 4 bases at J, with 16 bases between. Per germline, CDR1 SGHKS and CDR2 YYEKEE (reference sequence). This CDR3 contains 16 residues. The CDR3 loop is CASSLGGDPGLYGYTF. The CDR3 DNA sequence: TGTGCCAGCAGCTTGGGTGGGGATCCAGGACTCTATGGCTACACCTTC.

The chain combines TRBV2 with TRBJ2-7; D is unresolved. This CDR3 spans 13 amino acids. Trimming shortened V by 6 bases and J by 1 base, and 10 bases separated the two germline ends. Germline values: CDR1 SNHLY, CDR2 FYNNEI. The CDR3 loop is CASRGILSYEQYF. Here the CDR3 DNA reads TGTGCCAGCAGGGGGATCTTGTCCTACGAGCAGTACTTC.

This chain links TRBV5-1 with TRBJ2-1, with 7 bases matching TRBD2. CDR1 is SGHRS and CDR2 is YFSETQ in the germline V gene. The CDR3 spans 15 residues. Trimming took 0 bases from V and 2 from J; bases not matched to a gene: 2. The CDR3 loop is CASSLALAAYNEQFF. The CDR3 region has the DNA TGCGCCAGCAGCTTGGCGCTAGCGGCCTACAATGAGCAGTTCTTC.

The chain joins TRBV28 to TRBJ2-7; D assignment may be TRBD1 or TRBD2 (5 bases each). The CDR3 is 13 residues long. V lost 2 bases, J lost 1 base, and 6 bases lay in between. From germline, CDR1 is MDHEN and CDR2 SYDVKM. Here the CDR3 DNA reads TGTGCCAGCAGTTTAGGGGGATCCTACGAGCAGTACTTC. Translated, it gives CASSLGGSYEQYF.